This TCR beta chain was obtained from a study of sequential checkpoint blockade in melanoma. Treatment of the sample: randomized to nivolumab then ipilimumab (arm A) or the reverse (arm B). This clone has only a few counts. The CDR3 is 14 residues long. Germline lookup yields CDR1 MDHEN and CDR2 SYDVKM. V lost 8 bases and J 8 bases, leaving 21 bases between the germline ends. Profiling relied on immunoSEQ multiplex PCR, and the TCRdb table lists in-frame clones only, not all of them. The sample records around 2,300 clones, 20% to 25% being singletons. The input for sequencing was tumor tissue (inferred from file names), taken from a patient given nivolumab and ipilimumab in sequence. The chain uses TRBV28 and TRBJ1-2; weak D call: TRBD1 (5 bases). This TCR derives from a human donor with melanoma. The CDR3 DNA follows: TGTGCCAGCTGGACCGGGACCCCAGGACGAGGCTACACCTTC. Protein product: CASWTGTPGRGYTF.